This T cell receptor beta chain emerged from a study of T cells after yellow fever vaccination (dated by TCRdb to between 2019 and 2020). Background for the entire study: The SMART-Seq v4 Ultra Low Input RNA kit was used to prepare libraries from fractions with low cell numbers. To follow T-cell clones before and after primary and booster YFV17D yellow fever vaccination, bulk TCR alpha and beta repertoires were sequenced over time. Blood samples were taken at several timepoints before and after primary and secondary immunization, and bulk PBMC replicates and cell subsets were isolated. Two healthy male donors made up the cohort, one aged 18 to 29 years and the other aged 30 to 40 years. What the study reported, not specific to this receptor: FACS-sorted repertoires could contain abundant contaminating clonotypes from the bulk population, so computational filtering was required. After the booster, most of the clones that had expanded following primary vaccination were detected again (around 95% of CD4 and 85% to 90% of CD8), which suggests that memory was broadly maintained. A small share of clonotypes was detected in both CD4 and CD8 compartments, with the overlap likely arising from convergent recombination. Compared with the primary T-cell response, the secondary T-cell response was faster but weaker, reaching its peak on day 5 rather than on day 15. Because only a couple of donors were included in the study, the extent to which the findings can be generalized is limited.

To note about this clonotype: Its antigen is unknown. No base qualities exist here, and no much larger clone lies one base off it.

What this sample's treatment or condition label stands for: live attenuated yellow fever vaccine strain. At each blood-draw timepoint, two biological replicates of bulk PBMCs were collected. PBMCs were isolated from peripheral blood using a standard Ficoll-Paque protocol. TriZol was used to extract RNA from bulk PBMCs, CD4 and CD8 fractions, and dextramer-positive and dextramer-negative fractions. Counted from cysteine to phenylalanine, this CDR3 has 17 amino acids. The read is trimmed to its CDR3 DNA, 51 bases read in frame from base 1. Based on the germline V gene (reference sequence), the CDR1 and CDR2 sequences are LNHDA and SQIVND. Trimming removed 1 base from V and 0 bases from J, leaving 13 bases between the germline ends. TCR cDNA was synthesized by 5'RACE template switching, through which a universal primer site and unique molecular identifiers were introduced. Priming of cDNA synthesis was performed from both the TCR alpha and TCR beta constant segments. Library amplification involved two PCR steps, and the second step added sample barcodes and sequencing adapters. Sequencing of libraries was done on Illumina HiSeq 2500 (2x100 bp) or NovaSeq (2x150 bp). In the paper's pipeline: Demultiplexing of reads and collapsing into UMI consensus sequences were performed with MIGEC, and V(D)J alignment was carried out with MiXCR. Vaccine-responding clonotypes were identified with edgeR using replicate PBMC samples, with FDR below 0.01 and a log2 fold change above 5 up to day 15 being required. Each bulk clonotype was labeled CD4 or CD8 based on which sequenced repertoire, CD4 or CD8, contained the clonotype at higher abundance. Using fastp trimming at Q25 and MiXCR clonotype assembly, TCRdb reanalyzed the public sequencing data and kept in-frame beta chains. Identical CDR3 protein sequences are pooled into one entry, listed with their most common genes and DNA. The V and J calls come from TCRdb's annotation, not from the publication. The sample has some 300,000 distinct CDR3 sequences on record, roughly 8.4% of them singletons. The ten biggest clones cover 17% of the sample.

Sequenced here: PBMCs, sampled around 45 days after the first yellow fever vaccination. The clonotype was recovered from a man younger than 30 who received the YFV17D yellow fever vaccine. The rearrangement joined TRBV19 to TRBJ2-1; the D element could tentatively be TRBD1 or TRBD2, as 5 bases agree for each. The sequenced DNA is TGTGCCAGTAGTATAGGTCCCGGGACCGGCTCCTACAATGAGCAGTTCTTC. Translated, this gives CASSIGPGTGSYNEQFF.